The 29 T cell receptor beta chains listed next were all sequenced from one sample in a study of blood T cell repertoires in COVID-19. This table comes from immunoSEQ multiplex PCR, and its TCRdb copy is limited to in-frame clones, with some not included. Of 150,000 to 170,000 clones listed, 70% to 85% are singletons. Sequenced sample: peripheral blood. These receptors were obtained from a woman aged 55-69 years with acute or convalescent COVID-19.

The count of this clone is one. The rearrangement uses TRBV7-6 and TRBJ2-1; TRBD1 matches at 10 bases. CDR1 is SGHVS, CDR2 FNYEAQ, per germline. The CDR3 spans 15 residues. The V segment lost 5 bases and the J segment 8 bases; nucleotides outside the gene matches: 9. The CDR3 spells CASSPSRDRGHEQFF. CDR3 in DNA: TGTGCCAGCAGCCCGTCCCGGGACAGGGGCCATGAGCAGTTCTTC.

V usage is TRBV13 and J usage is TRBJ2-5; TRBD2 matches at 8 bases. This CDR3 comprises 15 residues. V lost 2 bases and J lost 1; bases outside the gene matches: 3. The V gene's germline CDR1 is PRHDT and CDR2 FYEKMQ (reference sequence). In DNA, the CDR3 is TGTGCCAGCAGCTTACGAAGCGGGAGCCAAGAGACCCAGTACTTC. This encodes CASSLRSGSQETQYF.

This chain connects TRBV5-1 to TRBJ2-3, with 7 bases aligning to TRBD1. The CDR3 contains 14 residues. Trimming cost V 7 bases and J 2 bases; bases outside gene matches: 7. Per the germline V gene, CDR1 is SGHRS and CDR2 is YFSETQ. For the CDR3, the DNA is TGCGCCAGCGCCGACGGGACAGCCACAGATACGCAGTATTTT. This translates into CASADGTATDTQYF. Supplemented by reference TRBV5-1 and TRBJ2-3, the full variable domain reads KAGVTQTPRYLIKTRGQQVTLSCSPISGHRSVSWYQQTPGQGLQFLFEYFSETQRNKGNFPGRFSGRQFSNSRSEMNVSTLELGDSALYLCASADGTATDTQYFGPGTRLTVL.

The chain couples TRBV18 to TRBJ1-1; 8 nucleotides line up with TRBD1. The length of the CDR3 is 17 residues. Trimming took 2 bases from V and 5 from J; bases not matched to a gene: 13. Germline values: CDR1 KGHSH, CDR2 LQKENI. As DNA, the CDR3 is TGTGCCAGCTCACCAGCAAATTACCGGGACAGGAGGACTGAAGCTTTCTTT. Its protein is CASSPANYRDRRTEAFF. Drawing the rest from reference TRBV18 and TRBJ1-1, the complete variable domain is NAGVMQNPRHLVRRRGQEARLRCSPMKGHSHVYWYRQLPEEGLKFMVYLQKENIIDESGMPKERFSAEFPKEGPSILRIQQVVRGDSAAYFCASSPANYRDRRTEAFFGQGTRLTVV.

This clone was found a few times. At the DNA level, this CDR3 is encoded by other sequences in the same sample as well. In nucleotides, the CDR3 is TGTGCCAGCAGTTACGGGACAGGGAACAATCAGCCCCAGCATTTT. Translating gives CASSYGTGNNQPQHF. V usage is TRBV6-5 and J usage is TRBJ1-5; 9 bases align to TRBD1. This CDR3 is built from 15 residues. Germline CDR1 reads MNHEY; CDR2 reads SVGAGI. V lost 2 bases, J lost 3 bases, and 2 bases stayed unmatched.

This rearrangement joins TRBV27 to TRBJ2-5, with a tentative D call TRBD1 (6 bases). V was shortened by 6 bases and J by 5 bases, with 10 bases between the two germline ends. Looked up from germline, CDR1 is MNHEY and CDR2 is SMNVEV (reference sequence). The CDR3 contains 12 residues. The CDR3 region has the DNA TGTGCCAGCAGACAGGGAATGGAGACCCAGTACTTC. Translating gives CASRQGMETQYF.

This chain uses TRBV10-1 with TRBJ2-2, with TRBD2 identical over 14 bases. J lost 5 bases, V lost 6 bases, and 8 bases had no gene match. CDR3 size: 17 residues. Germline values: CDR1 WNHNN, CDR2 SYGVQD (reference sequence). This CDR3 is CASRPGLAGGLTGELFF. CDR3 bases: TGCGCCAGCAGACCTGGACTAGCGGGGGGCCTAACCGGGGAGCTGTTTTTT.

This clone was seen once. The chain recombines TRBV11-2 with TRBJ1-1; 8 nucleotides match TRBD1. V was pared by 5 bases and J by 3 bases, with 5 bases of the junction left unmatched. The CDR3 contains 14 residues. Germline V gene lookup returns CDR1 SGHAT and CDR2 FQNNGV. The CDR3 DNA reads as TGTGCCAGCAGCATCTCAGGGGGCTACACTGAAGCTTTCTTT. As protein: CASSISGGYTEAFF. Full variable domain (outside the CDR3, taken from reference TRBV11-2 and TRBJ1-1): EAGVAQSPRYKIIEKRQSVAFWCNPISGHATLYWYQQILGQGPKLLIQFQNNGVVDDSQLPKDRFSAERLKGVDSTLKIQPAKLEDSAVYLCASSISGGYTEAFFGQGTRLTVV.

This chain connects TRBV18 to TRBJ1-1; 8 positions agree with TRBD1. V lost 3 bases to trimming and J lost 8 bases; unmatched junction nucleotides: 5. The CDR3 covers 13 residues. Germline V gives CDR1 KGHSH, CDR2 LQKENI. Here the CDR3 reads CASSPGTGYEAFF. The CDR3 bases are TGTGCCAGCTCACCCGGGACAGGATACGAAGCTTTCTTT.

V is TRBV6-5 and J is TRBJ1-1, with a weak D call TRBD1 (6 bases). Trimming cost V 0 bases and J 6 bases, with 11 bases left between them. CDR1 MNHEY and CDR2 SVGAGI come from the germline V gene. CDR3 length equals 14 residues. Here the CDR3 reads CASSYSPGAAEAFF. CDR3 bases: TGTGCCAGCAGTTACTCACCAGGGGCAGCTGAAGCTTTCTTT.

CDR3: CASSFTSGGEQYV. In DNA, the CDR3 is TGTGCCAGCAGCTTTACCTCAGGGGGCGAGCAGTACGTC. The V gene is TRBV7-2, the J gene TRBJ2-7; 7 bases map to TRBD1. CDR1 and CDR2 (germline): SGHTA, FQGNSA. V lost 3 bases to trimming and J lost 6 bases; unmatched junction nucleotides: 5. The CDR3 is 13 amino acids.

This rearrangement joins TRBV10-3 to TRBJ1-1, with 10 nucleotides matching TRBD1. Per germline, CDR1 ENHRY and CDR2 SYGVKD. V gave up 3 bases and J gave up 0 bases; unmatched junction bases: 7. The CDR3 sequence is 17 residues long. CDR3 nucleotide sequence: TGTGCCATCAGTGACCGGGACAGGGGAATAATGAACACTGAAGCTTTCTTT. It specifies CAISDRDRGIMNTEAFF.

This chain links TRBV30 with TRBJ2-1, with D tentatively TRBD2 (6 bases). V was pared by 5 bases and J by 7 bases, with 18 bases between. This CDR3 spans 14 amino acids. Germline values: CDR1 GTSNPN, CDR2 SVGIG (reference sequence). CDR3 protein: CAWDDGYGGNEQFF. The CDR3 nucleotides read TGTGCCTGGGACGACGGTTATGGGGGGAATGAGCAGTTCTTC.

Here the CDR3 DNA reads TGTGCCAGCTCACTGGGGGCGCGGAACACTGAAGCTTTCTTT. Translating it yields CASSLGARNTEAFF. The chain employs TRBV18 and TRBJ1-1, with D maybe TRBD1 (6 bases). This CDR3 comprises 14 residues. With 4 bases removed from V and 1 base from J, the gap between germline ends came to 10 bases. CDR1 and CDR2 (germline): KGHSH, LQKENI.

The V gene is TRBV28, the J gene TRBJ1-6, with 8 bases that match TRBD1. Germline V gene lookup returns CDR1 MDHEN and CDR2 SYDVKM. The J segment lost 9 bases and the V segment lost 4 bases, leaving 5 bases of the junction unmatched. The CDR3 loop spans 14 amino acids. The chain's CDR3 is CASSSGQGASPLHF. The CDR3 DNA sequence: TGTGCCAGCAGTTCTGGACAGGGAGCTTCACCCCTCCACTTT.

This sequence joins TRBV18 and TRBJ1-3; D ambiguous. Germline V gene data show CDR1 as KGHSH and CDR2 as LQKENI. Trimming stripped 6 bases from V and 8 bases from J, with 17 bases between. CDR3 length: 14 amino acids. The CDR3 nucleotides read TGTGCCAGCTCCCCTACCTCCGTTCGGGACACCATATATTTT. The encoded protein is CASSPTSVRDTIYF. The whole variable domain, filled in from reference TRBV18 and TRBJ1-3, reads NAGVMQNPRHLVRRRGQEARLRCSPMKGHSHVYWYRQLPEEGLKFMVYLQKENIIDESGMPKERFSAEFPKEGPSILRIQQVVRGDSAAYFCASSPTSVRDTIYFGEGSWLTVV.

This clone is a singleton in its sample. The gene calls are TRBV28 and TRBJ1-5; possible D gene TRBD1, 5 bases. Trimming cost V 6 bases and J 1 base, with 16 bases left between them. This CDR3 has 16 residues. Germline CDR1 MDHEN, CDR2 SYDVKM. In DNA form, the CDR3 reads TGTGCCAGCAGGGGGGTATCAGCGGGGAGCAATCAGCCCCAGCATTTT. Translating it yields CASRGVSAGSNQPQHF.

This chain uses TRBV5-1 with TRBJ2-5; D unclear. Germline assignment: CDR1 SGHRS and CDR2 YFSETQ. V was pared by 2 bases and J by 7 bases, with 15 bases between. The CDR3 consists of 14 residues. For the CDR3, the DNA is TGCGCCAGCAGCTTAAGCGCGAGTGGCGGGACCCAGTACTTC. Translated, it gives CASSLSASGGTQYF.

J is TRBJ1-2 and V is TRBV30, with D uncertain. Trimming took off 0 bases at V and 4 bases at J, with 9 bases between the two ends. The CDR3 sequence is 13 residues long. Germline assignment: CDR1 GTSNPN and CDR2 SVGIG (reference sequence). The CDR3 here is CAWSVQSPYGYTF. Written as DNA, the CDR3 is TGTGCCTGGAGTGTACAGTCTCCCTATGGCTACACCTTC.

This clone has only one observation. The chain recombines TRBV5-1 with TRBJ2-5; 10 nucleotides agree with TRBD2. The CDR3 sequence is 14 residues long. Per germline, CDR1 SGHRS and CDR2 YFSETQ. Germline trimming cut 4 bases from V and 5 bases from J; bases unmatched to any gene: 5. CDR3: CASSQGTSVETQYF. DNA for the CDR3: TGCGCCAGCAGCCAAGGGACTAGCGTCGAGACCCAGTACTTC.

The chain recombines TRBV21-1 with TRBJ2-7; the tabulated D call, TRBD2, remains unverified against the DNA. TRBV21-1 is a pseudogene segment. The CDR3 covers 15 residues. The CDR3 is CASSKGKWSSYEQYV. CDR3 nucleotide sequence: TGTGCCAGCAGCAAAGGTAAATGGAGCTCCTACGAGCAGTACGTC.

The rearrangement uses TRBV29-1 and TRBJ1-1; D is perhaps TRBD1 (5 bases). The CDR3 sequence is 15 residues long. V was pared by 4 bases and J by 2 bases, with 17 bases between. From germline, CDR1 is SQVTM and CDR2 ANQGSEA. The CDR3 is CSVGESTGVNTEAFF. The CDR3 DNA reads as TGCAGCGTTGGGGAATCGACGGGGGTTAACACTGAAGCTTTCTTT.

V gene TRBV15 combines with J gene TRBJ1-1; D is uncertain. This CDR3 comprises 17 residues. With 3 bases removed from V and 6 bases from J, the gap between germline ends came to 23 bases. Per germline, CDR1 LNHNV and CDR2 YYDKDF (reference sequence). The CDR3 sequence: CATSSLLQFGVGAEAFF. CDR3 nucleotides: TGTGCCACCAGCAGTTTATTACAGTTTGGTGTGGGCGCTGAAGCTTTCTTT.

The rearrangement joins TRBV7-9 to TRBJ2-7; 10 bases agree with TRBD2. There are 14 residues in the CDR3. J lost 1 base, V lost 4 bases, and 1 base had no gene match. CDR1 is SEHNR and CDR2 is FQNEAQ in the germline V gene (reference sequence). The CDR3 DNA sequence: TGTGCCAGCAGCTCACTAGCGGGGTCCTACGAGCAGTACTTC. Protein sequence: CASSSLAGSYEQYF.

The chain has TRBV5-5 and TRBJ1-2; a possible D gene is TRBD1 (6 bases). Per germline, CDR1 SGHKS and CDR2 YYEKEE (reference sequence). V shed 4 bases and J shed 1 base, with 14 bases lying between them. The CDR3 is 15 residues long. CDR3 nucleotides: TGTGCCAGCAGCATGACAGGAGCTTATAACTATGGCTACACCTTC. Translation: CASSMTGAYNYGYTF.

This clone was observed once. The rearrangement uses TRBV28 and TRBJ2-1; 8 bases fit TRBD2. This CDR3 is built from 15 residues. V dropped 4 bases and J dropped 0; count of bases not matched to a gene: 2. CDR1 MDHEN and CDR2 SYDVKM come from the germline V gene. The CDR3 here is CASSSGGTSYNEQFF. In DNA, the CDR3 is TGTGCCAGCAGTTCGGGGGGGACCTCCTACAATGAGCAGTTCTTC.

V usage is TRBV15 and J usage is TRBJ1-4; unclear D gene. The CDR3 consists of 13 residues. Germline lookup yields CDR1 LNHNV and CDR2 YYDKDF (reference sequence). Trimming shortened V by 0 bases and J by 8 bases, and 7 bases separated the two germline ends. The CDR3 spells CATSRDPQEKLFF. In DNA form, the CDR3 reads TGTGCCACCAGCAGAGATCCACAGGAAAAACTGTTTTTT.

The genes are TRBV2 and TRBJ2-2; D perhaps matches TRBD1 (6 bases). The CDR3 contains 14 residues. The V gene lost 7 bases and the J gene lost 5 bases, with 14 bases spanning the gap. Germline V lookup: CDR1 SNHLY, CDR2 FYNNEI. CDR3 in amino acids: CASNAIGQTGELFF. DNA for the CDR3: TGTGCCAGCAACGCCATAGGACAGACCGGGGAGCTGTTTTTT.

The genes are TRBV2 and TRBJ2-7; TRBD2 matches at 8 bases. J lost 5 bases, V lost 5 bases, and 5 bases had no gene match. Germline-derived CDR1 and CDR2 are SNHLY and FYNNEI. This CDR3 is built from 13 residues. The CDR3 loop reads CASSRGGEDEQYF. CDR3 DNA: TGTGCCAGCAGTCGGGGGGGAGAGGACGAGCAGTACTTC.